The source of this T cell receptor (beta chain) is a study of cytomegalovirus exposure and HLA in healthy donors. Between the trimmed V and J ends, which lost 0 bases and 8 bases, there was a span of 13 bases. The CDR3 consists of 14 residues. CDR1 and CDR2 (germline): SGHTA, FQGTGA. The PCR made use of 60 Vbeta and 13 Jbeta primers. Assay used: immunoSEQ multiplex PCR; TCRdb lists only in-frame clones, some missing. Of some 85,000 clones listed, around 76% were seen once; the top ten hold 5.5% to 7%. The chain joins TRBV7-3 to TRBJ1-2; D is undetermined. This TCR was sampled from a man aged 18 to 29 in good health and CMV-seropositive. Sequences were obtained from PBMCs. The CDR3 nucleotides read TGTGCCAGCAGCTTAACGTCGGAGTACGTAGGCTACACCTTC. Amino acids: CASSLTSEYVGYTF.